These 2 T cell receptor beta chains came from one sample sequenced in a study of T cell repertoires in cytomegalovirus infection. TCRdb redid the calling of the reads with MiXCR, one entry per CDR3 protein. The repertoire has around 530,000 distinct CDR3 sequences, approximately 16% of them found once; the top ten carry roughly a quarter. The sequenced material came from CD8+ T cells from PBMCs. The receptors shown here come from a human donor in good health (CMV status not recorded). Some clones in this sample may be carry-over from other donors' samples.

The rearrangement joins TRBV3-1 to TRBJ2-5; no definite D call. V shed 4 bases and J shed 2 bases, with 11 bases lying between them. Germline V gives CDR1 LGHDT, CDR2 YNNKEL (reference sequence). The CDR3 consists of 14 residues. The CDR3 loop reads CASSPAGMQETQYF. CDR3 nucleotide sequence: TGTGCCAGCAGCCCCGCAGGTATGCAAGAGACCCAGTACTTC.

DNA for the CDR3: TGTGCCATCAGTGAGTCTTCTAGCGGGAGGGCCGTTTACAATGAGCAGTTCTTC. Its translation: CAISESSSGRAVYNEQFF. This rearrangement joins TRBV10-3 to TRBJ2-1; TRBD2 matches at 12 bases. The CDR3 covers 18 residues. J was trimmed by 4 bases and V by 0 bases; bases with no gene match: 7. CDR1 is ENHRY, CDR2 SYGVKD, per germline.